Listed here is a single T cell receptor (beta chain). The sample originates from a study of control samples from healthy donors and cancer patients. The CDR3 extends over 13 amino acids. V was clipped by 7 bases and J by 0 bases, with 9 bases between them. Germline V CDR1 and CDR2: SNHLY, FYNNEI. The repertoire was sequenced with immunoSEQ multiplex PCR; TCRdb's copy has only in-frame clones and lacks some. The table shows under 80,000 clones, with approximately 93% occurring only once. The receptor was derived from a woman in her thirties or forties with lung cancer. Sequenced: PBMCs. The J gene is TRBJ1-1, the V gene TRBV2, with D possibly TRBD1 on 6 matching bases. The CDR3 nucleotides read TGTGCCAGCACGGCAGGGGTGAACACTGAAGCTTTCTTT. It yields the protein CASTAGVNTEAFF.